Given below is one TCR beta chain in context. This record comes from a study of radiotherapy plus CTLA-4 blockade in lung cancer. Germline V gene sequence: CDR1 SGHTA, CDR2 FQGTGA. The CDR3 is 15 residues long. Trimming shortened V by 4 bases and J by 0 bases, and 13 bases separated the two germline ends. TCRdb keeps only in-frame clones here, not all; method: immunoSEQ multiplex PCR. The sample records approximately 47,000 clones, roughly 80% being singletons. The sample consisted of peripheral blood, taken from a patient treated with radiotherapy plus ipilimumab. The sequence derives from a human donor with non-small cell lung cancer who had stable disease on radiotherapy plus ipilimumab. The chain combines TRBV7-3 with TRBJ2-7; a weak D match, TRBD2 (5 bases). The CDR3 spells CASSSVGGSSYEQYF. The CDR3 bases are TGTGCCAGCAGCTCGGTGGGTGGGAGCTCCTACGAGCAGTACTTC.